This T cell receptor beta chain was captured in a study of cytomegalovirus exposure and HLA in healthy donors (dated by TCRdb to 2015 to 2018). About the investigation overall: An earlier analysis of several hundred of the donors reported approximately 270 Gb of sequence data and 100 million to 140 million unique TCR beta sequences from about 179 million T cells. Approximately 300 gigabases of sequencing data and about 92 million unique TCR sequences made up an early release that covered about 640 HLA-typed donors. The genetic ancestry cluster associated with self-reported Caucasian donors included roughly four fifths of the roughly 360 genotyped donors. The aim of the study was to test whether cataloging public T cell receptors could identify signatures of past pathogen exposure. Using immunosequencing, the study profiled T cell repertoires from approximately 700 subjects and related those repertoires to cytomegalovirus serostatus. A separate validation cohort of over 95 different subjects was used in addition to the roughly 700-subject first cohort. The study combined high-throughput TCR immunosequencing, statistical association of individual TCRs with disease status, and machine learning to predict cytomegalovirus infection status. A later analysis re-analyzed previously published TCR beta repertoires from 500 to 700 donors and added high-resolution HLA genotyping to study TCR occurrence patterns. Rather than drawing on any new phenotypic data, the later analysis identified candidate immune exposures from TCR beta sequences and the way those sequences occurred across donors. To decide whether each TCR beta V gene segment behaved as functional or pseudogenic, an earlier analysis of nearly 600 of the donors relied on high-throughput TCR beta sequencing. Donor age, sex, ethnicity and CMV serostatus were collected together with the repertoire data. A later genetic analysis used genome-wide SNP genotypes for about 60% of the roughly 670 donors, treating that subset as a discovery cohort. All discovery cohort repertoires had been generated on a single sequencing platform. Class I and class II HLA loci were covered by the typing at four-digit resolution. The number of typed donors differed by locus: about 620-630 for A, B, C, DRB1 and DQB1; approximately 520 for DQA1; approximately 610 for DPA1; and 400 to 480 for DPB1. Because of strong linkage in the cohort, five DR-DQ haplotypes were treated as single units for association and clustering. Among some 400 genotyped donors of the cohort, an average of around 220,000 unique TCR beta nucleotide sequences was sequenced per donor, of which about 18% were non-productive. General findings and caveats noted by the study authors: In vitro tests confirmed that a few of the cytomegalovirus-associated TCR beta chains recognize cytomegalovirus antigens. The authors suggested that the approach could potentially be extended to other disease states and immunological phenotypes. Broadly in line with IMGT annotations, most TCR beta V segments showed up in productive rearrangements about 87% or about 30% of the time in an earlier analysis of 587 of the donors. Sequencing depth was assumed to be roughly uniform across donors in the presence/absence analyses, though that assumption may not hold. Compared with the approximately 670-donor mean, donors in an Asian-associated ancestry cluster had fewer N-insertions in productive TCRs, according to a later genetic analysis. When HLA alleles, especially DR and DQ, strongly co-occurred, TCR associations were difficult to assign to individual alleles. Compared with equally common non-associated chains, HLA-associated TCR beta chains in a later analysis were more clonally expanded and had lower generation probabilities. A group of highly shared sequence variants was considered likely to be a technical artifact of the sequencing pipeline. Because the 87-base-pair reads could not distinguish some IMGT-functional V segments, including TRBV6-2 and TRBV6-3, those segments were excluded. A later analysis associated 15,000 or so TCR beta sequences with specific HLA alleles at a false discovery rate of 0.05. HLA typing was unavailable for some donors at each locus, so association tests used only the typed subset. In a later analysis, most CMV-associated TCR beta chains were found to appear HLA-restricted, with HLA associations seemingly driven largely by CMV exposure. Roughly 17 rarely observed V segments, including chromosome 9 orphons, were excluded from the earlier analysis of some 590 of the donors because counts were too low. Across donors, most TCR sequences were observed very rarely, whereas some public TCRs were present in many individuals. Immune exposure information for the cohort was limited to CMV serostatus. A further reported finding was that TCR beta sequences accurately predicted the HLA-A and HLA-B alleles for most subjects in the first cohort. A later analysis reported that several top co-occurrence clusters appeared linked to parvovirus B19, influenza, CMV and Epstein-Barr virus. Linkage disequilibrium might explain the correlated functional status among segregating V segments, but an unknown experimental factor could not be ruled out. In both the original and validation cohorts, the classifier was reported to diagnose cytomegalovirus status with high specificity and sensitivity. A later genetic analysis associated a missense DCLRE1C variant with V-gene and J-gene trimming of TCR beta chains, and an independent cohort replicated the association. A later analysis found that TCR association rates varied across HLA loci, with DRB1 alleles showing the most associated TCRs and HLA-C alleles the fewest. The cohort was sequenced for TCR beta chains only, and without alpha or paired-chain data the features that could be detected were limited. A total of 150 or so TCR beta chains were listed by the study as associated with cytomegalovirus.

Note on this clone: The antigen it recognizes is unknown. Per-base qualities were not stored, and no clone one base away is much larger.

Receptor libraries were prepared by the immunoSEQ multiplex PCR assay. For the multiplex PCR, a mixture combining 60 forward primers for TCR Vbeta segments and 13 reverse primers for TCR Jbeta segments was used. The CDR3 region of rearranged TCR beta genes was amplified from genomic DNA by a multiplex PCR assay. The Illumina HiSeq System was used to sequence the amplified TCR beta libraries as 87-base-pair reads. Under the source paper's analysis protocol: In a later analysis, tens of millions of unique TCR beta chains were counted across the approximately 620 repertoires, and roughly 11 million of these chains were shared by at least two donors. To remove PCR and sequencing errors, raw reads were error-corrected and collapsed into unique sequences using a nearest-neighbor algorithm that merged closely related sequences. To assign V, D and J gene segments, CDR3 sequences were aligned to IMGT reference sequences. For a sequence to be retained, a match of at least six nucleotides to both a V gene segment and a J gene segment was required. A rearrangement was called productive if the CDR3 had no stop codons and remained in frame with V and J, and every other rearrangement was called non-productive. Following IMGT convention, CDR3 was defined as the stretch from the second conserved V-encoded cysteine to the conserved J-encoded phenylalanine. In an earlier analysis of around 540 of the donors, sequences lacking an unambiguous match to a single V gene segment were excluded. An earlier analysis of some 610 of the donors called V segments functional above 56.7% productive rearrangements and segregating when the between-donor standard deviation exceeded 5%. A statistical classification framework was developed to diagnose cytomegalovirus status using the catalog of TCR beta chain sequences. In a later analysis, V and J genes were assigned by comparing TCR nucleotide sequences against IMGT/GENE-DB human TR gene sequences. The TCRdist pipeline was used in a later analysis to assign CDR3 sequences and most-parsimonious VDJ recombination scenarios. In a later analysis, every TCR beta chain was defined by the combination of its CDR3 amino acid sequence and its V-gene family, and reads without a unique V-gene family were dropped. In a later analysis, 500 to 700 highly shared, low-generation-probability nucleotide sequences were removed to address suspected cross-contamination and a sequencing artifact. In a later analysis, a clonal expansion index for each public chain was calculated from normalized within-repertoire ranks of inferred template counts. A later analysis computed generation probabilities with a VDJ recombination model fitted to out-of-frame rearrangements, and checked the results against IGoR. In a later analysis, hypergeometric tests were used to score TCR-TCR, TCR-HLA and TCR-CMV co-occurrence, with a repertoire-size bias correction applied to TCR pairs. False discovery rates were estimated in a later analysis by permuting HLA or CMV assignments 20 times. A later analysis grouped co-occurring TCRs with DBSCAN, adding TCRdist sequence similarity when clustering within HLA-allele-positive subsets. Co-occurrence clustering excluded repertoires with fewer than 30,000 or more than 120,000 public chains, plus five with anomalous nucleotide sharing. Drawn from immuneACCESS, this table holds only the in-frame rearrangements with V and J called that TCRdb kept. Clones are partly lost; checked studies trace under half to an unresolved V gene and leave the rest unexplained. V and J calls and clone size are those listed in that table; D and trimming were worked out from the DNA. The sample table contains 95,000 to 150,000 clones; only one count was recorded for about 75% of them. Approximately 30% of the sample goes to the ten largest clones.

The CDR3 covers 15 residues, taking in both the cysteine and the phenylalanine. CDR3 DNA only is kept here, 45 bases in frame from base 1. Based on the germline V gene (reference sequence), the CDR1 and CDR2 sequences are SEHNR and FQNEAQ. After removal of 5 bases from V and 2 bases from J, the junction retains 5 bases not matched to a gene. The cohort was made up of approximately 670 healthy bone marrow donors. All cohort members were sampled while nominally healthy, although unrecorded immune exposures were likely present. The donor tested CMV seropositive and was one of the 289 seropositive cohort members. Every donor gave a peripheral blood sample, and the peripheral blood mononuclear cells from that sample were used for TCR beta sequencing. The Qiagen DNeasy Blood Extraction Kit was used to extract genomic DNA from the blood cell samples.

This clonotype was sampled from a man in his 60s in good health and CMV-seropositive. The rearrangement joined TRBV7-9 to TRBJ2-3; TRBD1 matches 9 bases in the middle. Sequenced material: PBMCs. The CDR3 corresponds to CASSRGTGTTDTQYF. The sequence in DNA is TGTGCCAGCAGCCGCGGGACAGGGACCACAGATACGCAGTATTTT.